This TCR beta chain came from a study of blood T cells in healthy people across ages. Study-wide findings and caveats: Among long-lived donors, naive CD4+ cells were more numerous and diversity higher than in aged donors.

V was shortened by 5 bases and J by 0 bases, with 8 bases between the two germline ends. This CDR3 has 13 amino acids. Germline values: CDR1 SGHKS, CDR2 YYEKEE (reference sequence). A second PCR of about 7 to 12 cycles used a sample-barcoded 5' primer and a J-beta primer mix. TCRdb used MiXCR to reprocess the 5' RACE reads, holding one entry per CDR3 protein. Altogether approximately 800,000 distinct CDR3 sequences are present, roughly 24% being singletons, with the ten largest covering less than 3.5%. As concerns this clonotype: Its cognate antigen is unknown.

This sample was shared with a second study, whose subject was T cells of mothers and their children. That work states: A handful of children and their three healthy Caucasian mothers were the donors.

The clonotype comes from a boy younger than 18 in good health. The chain uses TRBV5-5 and TRBJ1-1; D gene ambiguous. The specimen was blood. The CDR3 bases are TGTGCCAGCAGGTACTGGGTGAACACTGAAGCTTTCTTT. As protein: CASRYWVNTEAFF.